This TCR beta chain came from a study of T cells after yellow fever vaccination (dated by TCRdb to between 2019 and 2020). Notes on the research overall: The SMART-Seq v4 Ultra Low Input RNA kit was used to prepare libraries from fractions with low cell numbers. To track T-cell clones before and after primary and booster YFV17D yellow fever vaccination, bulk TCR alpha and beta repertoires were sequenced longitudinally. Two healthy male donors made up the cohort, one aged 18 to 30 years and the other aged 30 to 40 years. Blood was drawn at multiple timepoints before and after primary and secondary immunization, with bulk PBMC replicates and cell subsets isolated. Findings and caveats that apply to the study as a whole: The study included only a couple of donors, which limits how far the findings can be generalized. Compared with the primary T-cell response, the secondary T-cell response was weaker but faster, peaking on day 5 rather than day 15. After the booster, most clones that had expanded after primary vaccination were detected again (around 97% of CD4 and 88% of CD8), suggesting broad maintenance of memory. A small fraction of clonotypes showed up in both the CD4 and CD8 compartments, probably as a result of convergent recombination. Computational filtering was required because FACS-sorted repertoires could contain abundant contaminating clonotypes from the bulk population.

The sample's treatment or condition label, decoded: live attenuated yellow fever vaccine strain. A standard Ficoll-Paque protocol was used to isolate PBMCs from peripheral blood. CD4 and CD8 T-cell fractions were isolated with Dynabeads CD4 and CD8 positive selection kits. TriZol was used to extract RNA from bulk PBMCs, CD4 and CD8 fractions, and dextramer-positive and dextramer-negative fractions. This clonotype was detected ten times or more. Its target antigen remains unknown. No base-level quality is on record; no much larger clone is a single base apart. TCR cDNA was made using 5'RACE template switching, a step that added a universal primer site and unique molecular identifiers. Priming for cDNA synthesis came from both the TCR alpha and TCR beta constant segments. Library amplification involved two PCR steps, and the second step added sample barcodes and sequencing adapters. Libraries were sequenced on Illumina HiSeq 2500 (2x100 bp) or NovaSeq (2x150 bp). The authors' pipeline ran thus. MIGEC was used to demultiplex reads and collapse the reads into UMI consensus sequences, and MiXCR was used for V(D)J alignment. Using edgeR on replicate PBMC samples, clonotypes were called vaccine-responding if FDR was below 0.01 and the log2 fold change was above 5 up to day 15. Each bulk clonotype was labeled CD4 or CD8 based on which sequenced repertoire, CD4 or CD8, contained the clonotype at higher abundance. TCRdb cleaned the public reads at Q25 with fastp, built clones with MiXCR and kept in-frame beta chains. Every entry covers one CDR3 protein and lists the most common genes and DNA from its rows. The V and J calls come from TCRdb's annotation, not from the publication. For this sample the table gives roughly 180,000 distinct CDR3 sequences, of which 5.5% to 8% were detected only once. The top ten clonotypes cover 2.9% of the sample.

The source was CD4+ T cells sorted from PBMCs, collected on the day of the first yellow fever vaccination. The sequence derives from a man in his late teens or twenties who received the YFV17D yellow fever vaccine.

The sequence in DNA is TGTGCCAGCAGTGAAGATGGTCGATACTATGGCTACACCTTC. Its protein reads: CASSEDGRYYGYTF. The V gene is TRBV2 and the J gene is TRBJ1-2, with no confidently assigned D gene. V lost 1 base and J lost 3 bases; the stretch between them is 9 bases long. From its cysteine to its phenylalanine, the CDR3 spans 14 amino acids. Kept here is only the CDR3 DNA, which spans 42 bases and is read in frame from base 1. The germline V gene supplies CDR1 SNHLY and CDR2 FYNNEI.